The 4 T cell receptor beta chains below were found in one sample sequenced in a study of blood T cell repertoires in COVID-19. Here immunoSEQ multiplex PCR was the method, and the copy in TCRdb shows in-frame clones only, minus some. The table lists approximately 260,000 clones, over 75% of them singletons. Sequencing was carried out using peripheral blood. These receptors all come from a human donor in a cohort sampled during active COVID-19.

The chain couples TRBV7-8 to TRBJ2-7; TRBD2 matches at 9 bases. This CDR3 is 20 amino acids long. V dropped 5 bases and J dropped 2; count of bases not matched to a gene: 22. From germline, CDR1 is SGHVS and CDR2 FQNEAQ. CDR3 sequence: CASSRGLGTSGFRTAYEQYF. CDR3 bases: TGTGCCAGCAGCCGGGGCTTAGGAACTAGCGGGTTCCGGACGGCCTACGAGCAGTACTTC.

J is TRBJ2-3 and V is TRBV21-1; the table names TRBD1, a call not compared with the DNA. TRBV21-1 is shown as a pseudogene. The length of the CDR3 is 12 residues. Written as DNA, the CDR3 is TGTGCCAGCAGCAACCGGGACAGGGCTCTCGATTTT. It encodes CASSNRDRALDF.

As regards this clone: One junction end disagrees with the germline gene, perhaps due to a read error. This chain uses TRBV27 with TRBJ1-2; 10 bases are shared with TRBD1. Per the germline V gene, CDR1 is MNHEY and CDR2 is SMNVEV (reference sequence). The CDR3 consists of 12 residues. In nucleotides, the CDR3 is TGTGCCAGCAGCCCGGACAGGGGGACCTTAACATTC. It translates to CASSPDRGTLTF.

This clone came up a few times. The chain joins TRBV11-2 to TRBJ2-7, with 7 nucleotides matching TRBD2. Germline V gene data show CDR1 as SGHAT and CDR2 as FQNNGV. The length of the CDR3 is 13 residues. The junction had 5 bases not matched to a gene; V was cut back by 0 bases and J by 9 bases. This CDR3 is CASSLDWGGGQYF. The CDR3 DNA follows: TGTGCCAGCAGCTTAGATTGGGGGGGAGGGCAGTACTTC.